A selection of T cell receptor beta chains follows, all from one sample in a study of shared clonotypes between healthy human individuals. Method: immunoSEQ multiplex PCR; TCRdb's copy keeps in-frame clones and lacks some. The sample records 470,000 or so clones, over 70% being singletons. Sequences were obtained from PBMCs. The origin of the receptors is a woman aged 40 to 50 in good health. Some clones in this sample may be carry-over from other donors' samples. CDR3s include the opening cysteine and the closing phenylalanine or tryptophan. D genes are given only for firm matches. The size field is filled for only some rows; it gives once, few, many or a size class.

V gene,D gene,J gene,clone size,CDR3 DNA,CDR3 protein
TRBV29-1,NA,TRBJ2-2,NA,TGCAGCGTTGAGTTCGCAGACCCGAACACCGGGGAGCTGTTTTTT,CSVEFADPNTGELFF
TRBV28,TRBD2,TRBJ2-7,NA,TGTGCCAGCAGAACTAGCGGGAGGGCCGAGCAGTACTTC,CASRTSGRAEQYF
TRBV9,TRBD1,TRBJ2-1,NA,TGTGCCAGCAGTCCTACAGGGGCCAAGCAGTTCTTC,CASSPTGAKQFF
TRBV29-1,TRBD2,TRBJ2-3,NA,TGCAGCGTTGGTCCAGCGGGGTCAGATACGCAGTATTTT,CSVGPAGSDTQYF
TRBV6-5,NA,TRBJ2-7,medium-sized,TGTGCCAGCAGGAGGACAGATTACGAGCAGTACTTC,CASRRTDYEQYF
TRBV6-5,NA,TRBJ2-5,NA,TGTGCCAGCAGTTACTCTGGTAGTCAAGAGACCCAGTACTTC,CASSYSGSQETQYF
TRBV4-2,TRBD1,TRBJ1-1,NA,TGTGCCAGCAGCCAAACCGTTTTTTCCCCCGACAGGGATGCTTTCTTT,CASSQTVFSPDRDAFF
TRBV30,NA,TRBJ1-1,NA,TGTGCCGGTACCTGGGTCACTGAAGCTTTCTTT,CAGTWVTEAFF
TRBV28,TRBD1,TRBJ1-1,few,TGTGCCAGCAGATCAGGGGGAGGGAACACTGAAGCTTTCTTT,CASRSGGGNTEAFF
TRBV10-2,TRBD1,TRBJ2-2,NA,TGCGCCAGCAGTGAGACAGGGGGAGGTGGCGGGGAGCTGTTTTTT,CASSETGGGGGELFF
TRBV4-3,TRBD1,TRBJ1-6,NA,TGCGCCAGCAGCCAATTCCGGGACAGGGCCTCACCCCTCCACTTT,CASSQFRDRASPLHF
TRBV28,NA,TRBJ2-4,many,TGTGCCAGCAGTAACGGGGGTACCCTAGCCAAAAACATTCAGTACTTC,CASSNGGTLAKNIQYF
TRBV29-1,NA,TRBJ2-2,NA,TGCAGCGTTGTTCTGAACACCGGGGAGCTGTTTTTT,CSVVLNTGELFF
TRBV28,TRBD1,TRBJ2-1,NA,TGTGCCAGCAGTGATACCGGGACAGGGCGACACAATGAGCAGTTCTTC,CASSDTGTGRHNEQFF
TRBV29-1,TRBD1,TRBJ2-7,NA,TGCAGCGTTGCAGGTTGGGGGACAGGGGGCGCCGAGCAGTACTTC,CSVAGWGTGGAEQYF
TRBV14,NA,TRBJ2-7,once,TGTGCCAGCAGCCAAGATTCGAGGTACACCTACGAGCAGTACTTC,CASSQDSRYTYEQYF
TRBV5-1,NA,TRBJ1-1,NA,TGCGCCAGCAGCTTTCAGGCAAACACTGAAGCTTTCTTT,CASSFQANTEAFF
TRBV11-2,NA,TRBJ2-2,NA,TGTGCCAGCAGCTTAGATTGGGGCCCCTGGGCCGGGGAGCTGTTTTTT,CASSLDWGPWAGELFF
TRBV5-6,NA,TRBJ2-7,NA,TGTGCCAGCAGCTTCCGGGACCCAAGTTTTCGGTGGTACTTC,CASSFRDPSFRWYF
TRBV6-1,NA,TRBJ2-7,NA,TGTGCCAGCTACAATAGGGGGGCCACCTACGAGCAGTACTTC,CASYNRGATYEQYF
TRBV5-1,NA,TRBJ2-5,NA,TGCGCCAGCAGCTTGGAGGGGGGAGAGACCCAGTACTTC,CASSLEGGETQYF